This TCR beta chain was captured by sequencing in a study of blood T cell repertoires in COVID-19. The V gene's germline CDR1 is MGHDK and CDR2 SYGVNS. The germline V and J ends were trimmed by 4 bases and 0 bases, with 4 bases remaining between them. CDR3 length: 14 residues. Per the study methods: Estimated nucleated cell counts came from reference gene primer amplification. Assay used: immunoSEQ multiplex PCR; TCRdb lists only in-frame clones, some missing. D and trimming come from the DNA, and the V and J calls and clone size come from that table. The data contain around 150,000 clones, approximately 95% of them singletons.

The sample taken for sequencing was peripheral blood. The sequence derives from a woman aged 45-59 years with acute or convalescent COVID-19. The J gene is TRBJ1-6, the V gene TRBV25-1; D is uncertain. The CDR3 protein is CASSGSSYNSPLHF. CDR3 in DNA: TGTGCCAGCAGTGGGAGCTCCTATAATTCACCCCTCCACTTT. Variable domain in full (rest from reference TRBV25-1 and TRBJ1-6): EADIYQTPRYLVIGTGKKITLECSQTMGHDKMYWYQQDPGMELHLIHYSYGVNSTEKGDLSSESTVSRIRTEHFPLTLESARPSHTSQYLCASSGSSYNSPLHFGNGTRLTVT.